This T cell receptor (beta chain) was observed in a study of T cells in Graves' hyperthyroidism and ophthalmopathy. Study-wide points: In blood, most of the thyroid clonotypes expanded above 0.001 were also present.

V lost 6 bases and J lost 5; bases outside the gene matches: 6. Germline V gene data show CDR1 as MNHNS and CDR2 as SASEGT. The CDR3 contains 14 residues. It was RNA transcripts that yielded the amplified TCR beta CDR3 regions. TCR CDR3 regions were first amplified by RT-PCR with HTBI primers. TCRdb processed the multiplex PCR reads anew with MiXCR; each CDR3 protein has one entry. The sample lists under 650,000 distinct CDR3 sequences, roughly 15% occurring once. The hyperthyroidism was newly diagnosed and had lasted under 2 months; the patients were aged 18 to 65. Note on this clonotype: As yet, its antigen is unknown.

This rearrangement joins TRBV6-1 to TRBJ2-1; TRBD1 aligns across 8 bases. The material sequenced was blood. This sequence was found in a woman aged 25-40 years with Graves' hyperthyroidism. The CDR3 region has the DNA TGTGCCAGCAGCTTCGACAGGGGCCACAATGAGCAGTTCTTC. Translating it yields CASSFDRGHNEQFF.